These T cell receptor beta chains were read from a single sample in a study of Ad26.COV2.S vaccination and SARS-CoV-2 variants. Assay used: immunoSEQ multiplex PCR; TCRdb lists only in-frame clones, some missing. The sample shows some 300,000 clones, around 83% of them seen only once. Sequenced material: peripheral blood, taken in a trial of Ad26.COV2.S vaccine versus placebo. These receptors all stem from a person between 18 and 65 years old who received the Ad26.COV2.S COVID-19 vaccine or a placebo. CDR3s include the opening cysteine and the closing phenylalanine or tryptophan. A D gene is named only where the DNA matches it firmly. A row's size may be missing; if present it is once, few, many or a size class.

v_call: TRBV28; j_call: TRBJ1-5; clone_size: NA; d_call: NA; cdr3_aa: CASSNNQPQHF; cdr3_nt: TGTGCCAGCAGCAACAATCAGCCCCAGCATTTT
v_call: TRBV23-1; j_call: TRBJ2-7; clone_size: NA; d_call: NA; cdr3_aa: CASSLGGQITYEQYF; cdr3_nt: TGCGCCAGCAGTCTCGGGGGACAGATCACCTACGAGCAGTACTTC
v_call: TRBV30; j_call: TRBJ1-1; clone_size: NA; d_call: NA; cdr3_aa: CAWSSGGKGNTEAFF; cdr3_nt: TGTGCCTGGAGTAGCGGGGGCAAGGGGAACACTGAAGCTTTCTTT
v_call: TRBV7-2; j_call: TRBJ1-3; clone_size: NA; d_call: TRBD1; cdr3_aa: CASSYPTGTGNTIYF; cdr3_nt: TGTGCCAGCAGCTATCCGACAGGGACTGGAAACACCATATATTTT
v_call: TRBV5-1; j_call: TRBJ1-2; clone_size: NA; d_call: TRBD1; cdr3_aa: CASSLGQGLGDYGYTF; cdr3_nt: TGCGCCAGCAGCTTGGGACAGGGACTGGGGGACTATGGCTACACCTTC
v_call: TRBV9; j_call: TRBJ2-1; clone_size: NA; d_call: TRBD2; cdr3_aa: CASSARLAPYNEQFF; cdr3_nt: TGTGCCAGCAGCGCCCGACTAGCACCCTACAATGAGCAGTTCTTC
v_call: TRBV6-2/TRBV6-3; j_call: TRBJ2-3; clone_size: NA; d_call: TRBD2; cdr3_aa: CASSQAGGHTDTQYF; cdr3_nt: TGTGCCAGCAGTCAAGCGGGGGGTCACACAGATACGCAGTATTTT
v_call: TRBV5-6; j_call: TRBJ2-2; clone_size: NA; d_call: NA; cdr3_aa: CASSLMTGNTGELFF; cdr3_nt: TGTGCCAGCAGCTTGATGACAGGGAACACCGGGGAGCTGTTTTTT
v_call: TRBV3-1/TRBV3-2; j_call: TRBJ2-7; clone_size: NA; d_call: TRBD2; cdr3_aa: CASSQDRTSGVMGEQYF; cdr3_nt: TGTGCCAGCAGCCAAGACCGGACTAGCGGGGTAATGGGAGAGCAGTACTTC
v_call: TRBV5-6; j_call: TRBJ1-1; clone_size: NA; d_call: NA; cdr3_aa: CASSLGQELYFTEAFF; cdr3_nt: TGTGCCAGCAGCTTGGGACAGGAGTTATATTTCACTGAAGCTTTCTTT
v_call: TRBV27; j_call: TRBJ1-4; clone_size: NA; d_call: TRBD1; cdr3_aa: CASSSLGGWEKLFF; cdr3_nt: TGTGCCAGCAGTAGTCTAGGGGGCTGGGAAAAACTGTTTTTT
v_call: TRBV7-6; j_call: TRBJ2-5; clone_size: NA; d_call: NA; cdr3_aa: CASSLAAGLQETQYF; cdr3_nt: TGTGCCAGCAGCTTAGCGGCAGGGCTCCAAGAGACCCAGTACTTC
v_call: TRBV19; j_call: TRBJ2-1; clone_size: NA; d_call: NA; cdr3_aa: CASSIGAGHYNEQFF; cdr3_nt: TGTGCCAGTAGTATCGGGGCAGGGCACTACAATGAGCAGTTCTTC
v_call: TRBV12-3/TRBV12-4; j_call: TRBJ1-1; clone_size: NA; d_call: NA; cdr3_aa: CASSLKGRTEAFF; cdr3_nt: TGTGCCAGCAGTTTAAAGGGGCGGACTGAAGCTTTCTTT
v_call: TRBV2; j_call: TRBJ1-1; clone_size: NA; d_call: NA; cdr3_aa: CASSEEKNTEAFF; cdr3_nt: TGTGCCAGCAGTGAGGAGAAGAACACTGAAGCTTTCTTT
v_call: TRBV3-1/TRBV3-2; j_call: TRBJ2-2; clone_size: NA; d_call: NA; cdr3_aa: CASSHWVGREGGELFF; cdr3_nt: TGTGCCAGCAGCCATTGGGTAGGCCGGGAAGGCGGGGAGCTGTTTTTT
v_call: TRBV7-2; j_call: TRBJ2-3; clone_size: NA; d_call: TRBD2; cdr3_aa: CASSFSSGTSGETDTQYF; cdr3_nt: TGTGCCAGCAGCTTCAGTTCCGGGACTAGCGGGGAAACAGATACGCAGTATTTT
v_call: TRBV5-4; j_call: TRBJ1-1; clone_size: NA; d_call: NA; cdr3_aa: CASSLDQRDTEAFF; cdr3_nt: TGTGCCAGCAGCCTGGACCAGCGGGACACTGAAGCTTTCTTT
v_call: TRBV2; j_call: TRBJ2-1; clone_size: NA; d_call: TRBD1; cdr3_aa: CASSTGTGPTGKVF; cdr3_nt: TGTGCCAGCAGTACCGGGACAGGGCCCACCGGGAAGGTCTTC
v_call: TRBV10-3; j_call: TRBJ1-6; clone_size: NA; d_call: NA; cdr3_aa: CAISESLWDYNSPLHF; cdr3_nt: TGTGCCATCAGTGAGAGTTTATGGGACTATAATTCACCCCTCCACTTT
v_call: TRBV6-1; j_call: TRBJ2-2; clone_size: NA; d_call: NA; cdr3_aa: CASSEGPGRGYDTGELFF; cdr3_nt: TGTGCCAGCAGTGAGGGTCCAGGTAGAGGGTATGACACCGGGGAGCTGTTTTTT
v_call: TRBV5-1; j_call: TRBJ2-1; clone_size: NA; d_call: NA; cdr3_aa: CASSLVGGNEQFF; cdr3_nt: TGCGCCAGCAGCTTGGTGGGGGGCAATGAGCAGTTCTTC
v_call: TRBV5-6; j_call: TRBJ1-1; clone_size: NA; d_call: NA; cdr3_aa: CASSFSPQRNTEAFF; cdr3_nt: TGTGCCAGCAGCTTCTCTCCGCAGAGGAACACTGAAGCTTTCTTT
v_call: TRBV6-5; j_call: TRBJ2-7; clone_size: NA; d_call: NA; cdr3_aa: CASSPLDTISYEQYF; cdr3_nt: TGTGCCAGCAGTCCTTTGGACACCATATCCTACGAGCAGTACTTC
v_call: TRBV11-2; j_call: TRBJ1-4; clone_size: NA; d_call: TRBD1; cdr3_aa: CASSLGDRREKLFF; cdr3_nt: TGTGCCAGCAGCTTGGGGGACAGGAGAGAAAAACTGTTTTTT
v_call: TRBV7-2; j_call: TRBJ1-5; clone_size: few; d_call: TRBD1; cdr3_aa: CASSQGQGVLGPQHF; cdr3_nt: TGTGCCAGCAGCCAGGGACAGGGAGTTTTGGGGCCCCAGCATTTT
v_call: TRBV7-2; j_call: TRBJ2-3; clone_size: NA; d_call: NA; cdr3_aa: CASSSRRGGTDTQYF; cdr3_nt: TGTGCCAGCAGCTCCAGGCGGGGTGGCACAGATACGCAGTATTTT
v_call: TRBV5-1; j_call: TRBJ2-6; clone_size: NA; d_call: NA; cdr3_aa: CASSPRPGSLKPGANVLTF; cdr3_nt: TGCGCCAGCAGCCCCCGTCCGGGCTCCCTTAAACCTGGGGCCAACGTCCTGACTTTC
v_call: TRBV7-2; j_call: TRBJ1-1; clone_size: NA; d_call: NA; cdr3_aa: CASSFTANTEAFF; cdr3_nt: TGTGCCAGCAGCTTTACAGCGAACACTGAAGCTTTCTTT
v_call: TRBV5-1; j_call: TRBJ1-1; clone_size: NA; d_call: TRBD1; cdr3_aa: CASSFGQGATGTEAFF; cdr3_nt: TGCGCCAGCAGCTTTGGACAGGGGGCTACGGGCACTGAAGCTTTCTTT
v_call: TRBV5-4; j_call: TRBJ2-3; clone_size: NA; d_call: NA; cdr3_aa: CASSFPGSRTDTQYF; cdr3_nt: TGTGCCAGCAGCTTCCCGGGATCCCGCACAGATACGCAGTATTTT
v_call: TRBV7-2; j_call: TRBJ2-3; clone_size: NA; d_call: TRBD2; cdr3_aa: CASSVTSGGPFGRAQYF; cdr3_nt: TGTGCCAGCAGCGTAACTAGCGGGGGCCCCTTCGGGAGGGCGCAGTATTTT
v_call: TRBV19; j_call: TRBJ1-1; clone_size: few; d_call: TRBD1; cdr3_aa: CASQGGPRNTEAFF; cdr3_nt: TGTGCCAGCCAAGGGGGCCCCCGGAACACTGAAGCTTTCTTT
v_call: TRBV5-4; j_call: TRBJ1-1; clone_size: NA; d_call: NA; cdr3_aa: CASSGGSASEWTEAFF; cdr3_nt: TGTGCCAGCAGCGGGGGTTCCGCGAGCGAGTGGACTGAAGCTTTCTTT
v_call: TRBV6-5; j_call: TRBJ1-2; clone_size: NA; d_call: NA; cdr3_aa: CASSYSMAAGGYGYTF; cdr3_nt: TGTGCCAGCAGTTACTCGATGGCCGCTGGGGGCTATGGCTACACCTTC
v_call: TRBV6-1; j_call: TRBJ1-2; clone_size: few; d_call: NA; cdr3_aa: CASTERGGGYTF; cdr3_nt: TGTGCCAGCACTGAACGTGGTGGGGGCTACACCTTC
v_call: TRBV3-1/TRBV3-2; j_call: TRBJ2-7; clone_size: NA; d_call: NA; cdr3_aa: CASSQHSNYEQYF; cdr3_nt: TGTGCCAGCAGCCAGCACTCCAATTACGAGCAGTACTTC
v_call: TRBV29-1; j_call: TRBJ1-5; clone_size: NA; d_call: TRBD1; cdr3_aa: CSVGTGEQPQHF; cdr3_nt: TGCAGCGTGGGGACAGGGGAGCAGCCCCAGCATTTT
v_call: TRBV6-2/TRBV6-3; j_call: TRBJ1-5; clone_size: NA; d_call: TRBD1; cdr3_aa: CASSFGQVYSNQPQHF; cdr3_nt: TGTGCCAGCAGTTTCGGACAGGTGTATAGCAATCAGCCCCAGCATTTT
v_call: TRBV4-2; j_call: TRBJ1-2; clone_size: NA; d_call: NA; cdr3_aa: CASSQGGWGYTF; cdr3_nt: TGTGCCAGCAGCCAGGGGGGCTGGGGCTACACCTTC
v_call: TRBV18; j_call: TRBJ2-7; clone_size: NA; d_call: NA; cdr3_aa: CASSSDRRSYEQYF; cdr3_nt: TGTGCCAGCTCATCCGACAGGCGCTCCTACGAGCAGTACTTC
v_call: TRBV11-2; j_call: TRBJ2-2; clone_size: once; d_call: NA; cdr3_aa: CASSLDRGTGELFF; cdr3_nt: TGTGCCAGCAGCTTAGATCGGGGGACCGGGGAGCTGTTTTTT
v_call: TRBV6-6; j_call: TRBJ2-4; clone_size: NA; d_call: NA; cdr3_aa: CASRSGGPGENIQYF; cdr3_nt: TGTGCCAGCAGATCAGGGGGGCCAGGTGAAAATATTCAGTACTTC
v_call: TRBV7-9; j_call: TRBJ2-1; clone_size: few; d_call: NA; cdr3_aa: CASSLAGRGTFYNEQFF; cdr3_nt: TGTGCCAGCAGCTTAGCGGGTAGGGGGACTTTCTACAATGAGCAGTTCTTC
v_call: TRBV7-9; j_call: TRBJ1-1; clone_size: NA; d_call: NA; cdr3_aa: CASSSTLSTEAFF; cdr3_nt: TGTGCCAGCAGCTCCACACTTTCCACTGAAGCTTTCTTT
v_call: TRBV19; j_call: TRBJ2-1; clone_size: NA; d_call: TRBD2; cdr3_aa: CASSRTSGGILGTEQFF; cdr3_nt: TGTGCCAGTAGTCGGACTAGCGGGGGGATTTTGGGGACTGAGCAGTTCTTC